This T cell receptor (beta chain) is from a study of breast tumors, draining lymph nodes, adjacent tissues. Points from the study as a whole: The lymph node origin of tumor T cells was framed as consistent with a hypothesis, not demonstrated.

This clonotype was seen repeatedly, ten times or more. Its antigen is not identified. TCRdb processed the multiplex PCR reads anew with MiXCR; each CDR3 protein has one entry. The table has 70,000 to 85,000 distinct CDR3 sequences, roughly 19% seen once. Samples came from axillary lymph nodes draining the breast cancer. Sequencing was performed on axillary lymph node tissue. The TCR sequence derives from a female donor with breast cancer. Some clones in this sample may be carry-over from other donors' samples.

CDR3 DNA sequence: TGTGCCAGCAGCGGGCCTGGACAGGGGAGGTACGAGCAGTACTTC. Residues: CASSGPGQGRYEQYF. The chain employs TRBV7-9 and TRBJ2-7; 9 bases agree with TRBD1. Losses at the gene ends were 5 bases for V and 4 bases for J; bases not matched to a gene: 9. There are 15 residues in the CDR3. The germline gives CDR1 SEHNR, CDR2 FQNEAQ (reference sequence).